This T cell receptor beta chain was captured by sequencing in a study of CD8 T cells in Susac syndrome. The CDR3 is 15 amino acids. Germline CDR1 is SEHNR and CDR2 is FQNEAQ (reference sequence). Germline trimming cut 5 bases from V and 8 bases from J; bases unmatched to any gene: 10. Reverse transcription of roughly 0.45 to 1 ug RNA was carried out with random hexamers. TCRdb used MiXCR to reprocess the immunoSEQ multiplex PCR reads, holding one entry per CDR3 protein. The data contain approximately 70,000 distinct CDR3 sequences, 95% of them singletons. The clonotype was recovered from a human donor in good health. The sequenced sample consisted of CD8+ T cells from PBMCs. This chain joins TRBV7-9 and TRBJ2-1, with 9 bases aligning to TRBD1. In nucleotides, the CDR3 is TGTGCCAGCAGCCGCCCGGTACAGGGGGCGCATGAGCAGTTCTTC. This sequence encodes CASSRPVQGAHEQFF.